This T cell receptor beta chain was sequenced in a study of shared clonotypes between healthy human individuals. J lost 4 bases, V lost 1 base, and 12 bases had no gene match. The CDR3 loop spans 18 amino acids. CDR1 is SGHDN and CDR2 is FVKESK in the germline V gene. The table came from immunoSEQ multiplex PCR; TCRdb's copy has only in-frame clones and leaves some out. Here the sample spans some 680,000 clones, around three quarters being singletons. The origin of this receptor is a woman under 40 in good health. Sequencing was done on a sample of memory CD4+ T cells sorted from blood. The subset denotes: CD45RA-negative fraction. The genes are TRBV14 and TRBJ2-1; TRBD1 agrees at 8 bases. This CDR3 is CASSQGRDRRSSYNEQFF. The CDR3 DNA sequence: TGTGCCAGCAGCCAAGGCCGGGACAGGAGGTCGAGTTACAATGAGCAGTTCTTC.